The clone carrying this T cell receptor beta chain was detected ten times or more. This entry is derived from a study of molecular identifiers for immune sequencing clone quantification. With V trimmed by 4 bases and J by 4 bases, 8 bases remained unmatched. Germline CDR1 SGHVS, CDR2 FNYEAQ. This CDR3 comprises 16 residues. MiXCR, run by TCRdb on the PCR reads, gives a single entry per CDR3 protein. Altogether around 480,000 distinct CDR3 sequences are present, about 20% being singletons, with the ten largest covering about 0.8%. This clonotype was sampled from a human donor in good health. Some libraries in this study had Jurkat cell RNA spiked in. Sample: naive CD8+ T cells from blood, with Jurkat cell RNA spiked in. Noted subset: FACS-sorted CD8+CD4-CCR7+CD45RA+ naive T cells. This chain uses TRBV7-6 with TRBJ1-4; 8 bases map to TRBD1. The CDR3 DNA sequence: TGTGCCAGCAGCTCGACCGGGACAGGAAGTAATGAAAAACTGTTTTTT. Its protein is CASSSTGTGSNEKLFF.